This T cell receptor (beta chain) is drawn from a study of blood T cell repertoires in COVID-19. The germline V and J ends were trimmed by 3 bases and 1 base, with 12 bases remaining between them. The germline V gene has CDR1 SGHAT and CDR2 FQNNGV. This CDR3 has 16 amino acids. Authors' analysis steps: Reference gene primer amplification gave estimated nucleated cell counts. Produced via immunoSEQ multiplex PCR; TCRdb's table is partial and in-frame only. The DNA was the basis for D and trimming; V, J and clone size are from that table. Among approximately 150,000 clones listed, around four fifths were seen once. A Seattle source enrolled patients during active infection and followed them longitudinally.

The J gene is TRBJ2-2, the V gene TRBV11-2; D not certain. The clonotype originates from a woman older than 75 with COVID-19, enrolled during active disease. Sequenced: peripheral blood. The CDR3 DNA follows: TGTGCCAGCAGCTTTACCGCTACTTTGAACACCGGGGAGCTGTTTTTT. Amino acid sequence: CASSFTATLNTGELFF.